The TCR beta chain described here comes from a study of OX40 agonist ivuxolimab in advanced cancers. With respect to the entire study: The costimulatory receptor OX40 (CD134) was targeted by ivuxolimab, a fully human IgG2 agonistic monoclonal antibody. Prior anti-PD-1, anti-PD-L1 or anti-CTLA-4 therapy was permitted, and approximately 41% of dose-escalation patients had received checkpoint inhibitors. The dose-escalation cohort was about 86% male with a mean age of about 60 years, ranging from roughly 23 to 80. Partial responses were achieved by three dose-escalation patients, of whom one had hepatocellular carcinoma and two had cutaneous melanoma. The paper describes the monotherapy dose-escalation part (N of about 55 patients) of the phase I trial of ivuxolimab. The purpose of peripheral TCRbeta sequencing was to test whether ivuxolimab changed TCR sequence diversity and led to clonal T-cell expansion. Of the approximately 50 patients in dose escalation, about 19 had hepatocellular carcinoma, some 15 had melanoma, 9 had renal cell carcinoma and 9 had head and neck cancer. Intravenous ivuxolimab was administered to patients every 2 weeks at six dose levels: 0.01, 0.1, 0.3, 1.5, 3 and 10 mg/kg.

Study-level results and caveats: Partial responders in the 0.1-3.0 mg/kg groups had among the lowest normalized peripheral clonal expansion, especially among CD8+ T cells. Low levels of normalized T-cell clonal expansion were also seen in some patients who did not respond. After ivuxolimab, more expanded clones were found on average in CD8+ T cells than in CD4+ T cells. At doses from 0.1 to 3.0 mg/kg, clonal expansion was seen in both CD4+ and CD8+ blood T cells between baseline and week 6. Antigen specificity was not determined for the clonally expanded peripheral T cells.

Genomic DNA was isolated from the sorted cells so that the TCRbeta CDR3 region could be sequenced. The immunoSEQ Assay was used to sequence the TCRbeta CDR3 regions. TCRdb took this table from immuneACCESS and kept in-frame rearrangements with V and J called. Such tables lack part of the clones; where checked against another copy, unresolved V genes explain under half of the gap, and the rest is unexplained. The sample table records tens of thousands of clones; around 87% of these occur just once. Around 1.7% of the sample is in the top ten clones. Worth noting for this clone: Its recognized antigen is unknown. Per-nucleotide qualities are absent, and no much larger clonotype sits a single base away.

The cysteine opens and the phenylalanine closes a CDR3 of 16 amino acids. Only the CDR3 DNA is retained, 48 bases long and in frame from the first base. Patients with autoimmune disease history or receiving systemic immunosuppression were excluded from the trial. Peripheral blood for TCR sequencing was collected from all dose cohorts at baseline, on cycle 4 day 1, and on cycle 7 day 1. The samples were taken from a phase I, first-in-human, multicenter, open-label dose-escalation trial of ivuxolimab. The trial enrolled adults with locally advanced or metastatic head and neck squamous cell, hepatocellular, melanoma or renal cell carcinoma. CD4+ and CD8+ T cells were sorted separately from peripheral blood before TCR sequencing.

Sequencing used CD4+ or CD8+ T cells sorted from blood, obtained in a trial of the OX40 agonist ivuxolimab. This receptor chain uses TRBV21-1 and TRBJ2-7; the table's D call, TRBD1, was not checked against the DNA. TRBV21-1 is noted as a pseudogene. The receptor was derived from an adult with an advanced solid tumor such as melanoma, head and neck, liver or kidney cancer. The sequenced DNA: TGTGCCAGCAGCATGAAGCCCCGACAGGGGGGAAACGAGCAGTACTTC. The resulting protein is CASSMKPRQGGNEQYF.